The source of this TCR beta chain is a study of T-cell memory formation after mild COVID-19. Points from the study as a whole: Clones that contracted from day 15 to 85 were balanced CD4/CD8, while later expanders leaned CD4+. CD4+ contracting clones were found mainly in CM and EM, and CD8+ ones in EMRA.

About this clonotype: Its specificity is not known.

TCRdb itself ran the 5' RACE reads through MiXCR, one entry per CDR3 protein. The profile shows a few hundred thousand distinct CDR3 sequences, 20% to 30% of them singletons. The CDR3 has 15 amino acids. Trimming removed 4 bases from V and 3 bases from J; junction bases left unmatched: 4. Germline CDR1 and CDR2: LGHNA and YNFKEQ. This clonotype was sampled from an adult woman who had mild COVID-19 (a few samples of this study predate the infection). Cell type and time point are not known. The specimen was PBMCs or a T cell subset sorted from them (not recorded which). This rearrangement joins TRBV4-2 to TRBJ2-7, with 12 nucleotides matching TRBD2. CDR3 sequence (DNA): TGTGCCAGCAGCCCCCGGACTAGCGGGGACTACGAGCAGTACTTC. This codes for CASSPRTSGDYEQYF.